Below are 4 T cell receptor beta chains sequenced from a single sample in a study of shared clonotypes between healthy human individuals. Assay: immunoSEQ multiplex PCR; the TCRdb copy retains only in-frame clones and omits some. This table holds 550,000 to 850,000 clones, around 67% found once. Sequenced material: memory CD4+ T cells sorted from blood. Subset noted: CD45RA-negative fraction. These receptors all stem from a woman in her twenties or thirties in good health.

V usage is TRBV7-2 and J usage is TRBJ2-7; 7 bases are shared with TRBD1. The CDR3 runs 14 residues. Germline V lookup: CDR1 SGHTA, CDR2 FQGNSA. V shed 4 bases and J 2 bases; nucleotides not matched to a gene: 5. The CDR3 loop reads CASSSRQGTYEQYF. Here the CDR3 DNA reads TGTGCCAGCAGCTCCAGACAGGGTACCTACGAGCAGTACTTC.

This chain joins TRBV28 and TRBJ2-7; 8 nucleotides match TRBD1. Germline trimming cut 8 bases from V and 1 base from J; bases unmatched to any gene: 7. The CDR3 consists of 14 residues. From germline, CDR1 is MDHEN and CDR2 SYDVKM. The CDR3 loop reads CASSHRGKSYEQYF. In DNA, the CDR3 is TGTGCCAGCTCCCACAGGGGGAAGTCCTACGAGCAGTACTTC. The full variable domain, in which reference TRBV28 and TRBJ2-7 provide the parts outside the CDR3, is DVKVTQSSRYLVKRTGEKVFLECVQDMDHENMFWYRQDPGLGLRLIYFSYDVKMKEKGDIPEGYSVSREKKERFSLILESASTNQTSMYLCASSHRGKSYEQYFGPGTRLTVT.

The chain carries TRBV6-5 and TRBJ1-5; 7 positions agree with TRBD1. V shed 6 bases and J 2 bases; nucleotides not matched to a gene: 4. Germline V gene sequence: CDR1 MNHEY, CDR2 SVGAGI. The CDR3 runs 14 residues. CDR3 in DNA: TGTGCCAGCAGGCTGGGACAGCGCAATCAGCCCCAGCATTTT. The encoded protein is CASRLGQRNQPQHF.

This clone was counted many times. V and J are TRBV2 and TRBJ2-1, with 9 bases matching TRBD1. The CDR3 contains 15 residues. V shed 8 bases, J shed 0 bases, and the junction held 5 bases outside the gene matches. CDR1 SNHLY and CDR2 FYNNEI come from the germline V gene. This CDR3 reads CASGGQGSSYNEQFF. DNA for the CDR3: TGTGCCAGCGGGGGACAGGGTAGCTCCTACAATGAGCAGTTCTTC.